Given below is one T cell receptor (beta chain) in context. The sample comes from a study of control samples from healthy donors and cancer patients. This CDR3 region has 14 residues. V was trimmed by 0 bases and J by 2 bases, leaving 10 bases between them. Germline V gene data show CDR1 as GTSNPN and CDR2 as SVGIG (reference sequence). The method was immunoSEQ multiplex PCR; TCRdb's version includes in-frame clones alone and lacks a portion of them. Here the sample spans some 120,000 clones, 85% to 90% being singletons. V gene TRBV30 combines with J gene TRBJ1-2; the D gene is possibly TRBD1 (6 bases). Specimen: PBMCs. The origin of this receptor is a woman aged 50 to 60 with colorectal cancer. The CDR3 sequence: CAWSVEGGNYGYTF. In DNA, the CDR3 is TGTGCCTGGAGTGTTGAAGGGGGAAACTATGGCTACACCTTC.